These T cell receptor beta chains were read from a single sample in a study of T-cell memory formation after mild COVID-19. MiXCR, applied by TCRdb to the 5' RACE reads, yields one record per CDR3 protein. The sample contains 65,000 to 95,000 distinct CDR3 sequences, 9.5% to 15% of which appear only once. Sequenced input: PBMCs or a T cell subset sorted from them (not recorded which). The origin of the receptors is a man aged 18 to 29 who had mild COVID-19 (a few samples of this study predate the infection). Cell type and time point are not known. Each CDR3 is given with its conserved first and last residue. Each record gives: J gene, D gene, V gene, clone size, CDR3 DNA, CDR3 protein. A D gene is named only where the DNA matches it firmly. A clone size is listed for some rows: how often the clone was seen (once, few, many), or a class if it is expanded.

J: TRBJ2-5; D: .; V: TRBV4-3; size: few; DNA: TGCGCCAGCAGCCAAGGAGAGGGGGGGACCCAGTACTTC; CDR3: CASSQGEGGTQYF
J: TRBJ2-4; D: .; V: TRBV5-8; size: few; DNA: TGTGCCAGCAGCCCGGGTCCGCCAACCATTCAGTACTTC; CDR3: CASSPGPPTIQYF
J: TRBJ2-1; D: TRBD1; V: TRBV25-1; size: .; DNA: TGTGCCAGCAGTGAACAGGGGGTGGGGAATGAGCAGTTCTTC; CDR3: CASSEQGVGNEQFF
J: TRBJ1-2; D: .; V: TRBV27; size: few; DNA: TGTGCCAGCAGTTACCAGGCTTGGGATGGCTACACCTTC; CDR3: CASSYQAWDGYTF
J: TRBJ1-5; D: .; V: TRBV7-2; size: few; DNA: TGTGCCAGCAGCTTAGTTGGGTTCCGGCCCCAGCATTTT; CDR3: CASSLVGFRPQHF
J: TRBJ1-3; D: .; V: TRBV7-9; size: .; DNA: TGTGCCAGCAGCCCTACCGGAGGTCCTGGAAACACCATATATTTT; CDR3: CASSPTGGPGNTIYF
J: TRBJ2-7; D: .; V: TRBV4-3; size: many; DNA: TGCGCCAGCAGCCAAGGGCTCCAGCTATACGAGCAGTACTTC; CDR3: CASSQGLQLYEQYF
J: TRBJ1-4; D: .; V: TRBV11-2; size: .; DNA: TGTGCCAGCAGCTTGGAGGGGTATCATGAAAAACTGTTTTTT; CDR3: CASSLEGYHEKLFF
J: TRBJ1-6; D: .; V: TRBV4-1; size: .; DNA: TGCGCCAGCAGCCAGAGCCGGGCCTCCACGGCACCCCTCCACTTT; CDR3: CASSQSRASTAPLHF
J: TRBJ1-1; D: .; V: TRBV12-3/TRBV12-4; size: many; DNA: TGTGCCAGCAGTACTACAGATACTAACACTGAAGCTTTCTTT; CDR3: CASSTTDTNTEAFF
J: TRBJ2-7; D: .; V: TRBV12-3/TRBV12-4; size: few; DNA: TGTGCCAGCACCCGGACAGCCTACGAGCAGTACTTC; CDR3: CASTRTAYEQYF
J: TRBJ1-4; D: TRBD1; V: TRBV4-3; size: few; DNA: TGCGCCAGCAGCCCGGGGACAGGGGGAGCAACTAATGAAAAACTGTTTTTT; CDR3: CASSPGTGGATNEKLFF
J: TRBJ2-3; D: .; V: TRBV7-8; size: .; DNA: TGTGCCAGCAGCTCCCGGGGGTCCACAGATACGCAGTATTTT; CDR3: CASSSRGSTDTQYF
J: TRBJ2-5; D: .; V: TRBV5-1; size: many; DNA: TGCGCCAGCAGCTTGGACCAAGAGACCCAGTACTTC; CDR3: CASSLDQETQYF
J: TRBJ2-7; D: .; V: TRBV20-1; size: once; DNA: TGCAGTGCTGTGGCTACCAGTGGCTCCTACGAGCAGTACTTC; CDR3: CSAVATSGSYEQYF
J: TRBJ1-4; D: .; V: TRBV4-3; size: .; DNA: TGCGCCAGCAGCCAAGGGGACACTACAGAAAAACTGTTTTTT; CDR3: CASSQGDTTEKLFF
J: TRBJ1-1; D: .; V: TRBV20-1; size: .; DNA: TGCAGGGCAGCCCGGACATCTGAAGCTTTCTTT; CDR3: CRAARTSEAFF
J: TRBJ1-1; D: .; V: TRBV28; size: few; DNA: TGTGCCAGCAGTACCTCCGACCACTCGAGCACTGAAGCTTTCTTT; CDR3: CASSTSDHSSTEAFF
J: TRBJ2-3; D: .; V: TRBV12-3/TRBV12-4; size: few; DNA: TGTGCCAGCAGTTTAGGCCAGGGGGGCCCAGATACGCAGTATTTT; CDR3: CASSLGQGGPDTQYF
J: TRBJ2-3; D: .; V: TRBV3-1; size: few; DNA: TGTGCCAGCAGCCAAGGCGGGTCGGTGACAGATACGCAGTATTTT; CDR3: CASSQGGSVTDTQYF
J: TRBJ2-1; D: .; V: TRBV12-3/TRBV12-4; size: many; DNA: TGTGCCAGCGTAAAGGGACCCAGCTCCTACAATGAGCAGTTCTTC; CDR3: CASVKGPSSYNEQFF
J: TRBJ1-2; D: .; V: TRBV5-6; size: .; DNA: TGTGCCAGCAGCGGTGGTGGCCGGGACATTTTTCTCTATGGCTACACCTTC; CDR3: CASSGGGRDIFLYGYTF
J: TRBJ1-5; D: .; V: TRBV6-2/TRBV6-3; size: .; DNA: TGTGCCAGCAGTTACCCGGCGGACCGAACTTATAGCAATCAGCCCCAGCATTTT; CDR3: CASSYPADRTYSNQPQHF
J: TRBJ1-2; D: .; V: TRBV7-9; size: few; DNA: TGTGCCAGCAGCTTAGACGCAGGGTACTATGGCTACACCTTC; CDR3: CASSLDAGYYGYTF
J: TRBJ2-2; D: .; V: TRBV9; size: .; DNA: TGTGCCAGCAGCCCATTTAGCTATCCGGGGCTTGGAGGAGCCGGGGAGCTGTTTTTT; CDR3: CASSPFSYPGLGGAGELFF
J: TRBJ2-2; D: TRBD1; V: TRBV7-6; size: .; DNA: TGTGCCAGCAGCGGGACAGGGTCCAACACCGGGGAGCTGTTTTTT; CDR3: CASSGTGSNTGELFF
J: TRBJ1-2; D: .; V: TRBV10-3; size: .; DNA: TGTGCCATCAGTGAGCGGGGAAACTATGGCTACACCTTC; CDR3: CAISERGNYGYTF
J: TRBJ1-2; D: .; V: TRBV29-1; size: few; DNA: TGCAGCGTTGTTGCCCAGGGCGCGGCACGGACAGTTTTCGGCTACACCTTC; CDR3: CSVVAQGAARTVFGYTF
J: TRBJ1-3; D: .; V: TRBV7-9; size: few; DNA: TGTGCCAGCAGCTCCGTGAAGGCCGACGGAAACACCATATATTTT; CDR3: CASSSVKADGNTIYF
J: TRBJ2-7; D: TRBD1; V: TRBV3-1; size: .; DNA: TGTGCCAGCCGGCGCACGGGACAGGGGGCCTACGAGCAGTACTTC; CDR3: CASRRTGQGAYEQYF
J: TRBJ2-1; D: TRBD1; V: TRBV27; size: .; DNA: TGTGCCAGCAGTCCGACTCCCGGGACAGGGTCCGATGAGCAGTTCTTC; CDR3: CASSPTPGTGSDEQFF
J: TRBJ2-2; D: TRBD1; V: TRBV13; size: .; DNA: TGTGCCAGCAGCGCGAGACAGGGAATCGGGGAGCTGTTTTTT; CDR3: CASSARQGIGELFF
J: TRBJ2-3; D: TRBD2; V: TRBV7-2; size: .; DNA: TGTGCCAGCATTGTGTCCGCCGGCGGGGGATTCACAGATACGCAGTATTTT; CDR3: CASIVSAGGGFTDTQYF
J: TRBJ2-1; D: TRBD1; V: TRBV9; size: .; DNA: TGTGCCAGCAGCCGAGGACAGGGGGAGTACAATGAGCAGTTCTTC; CDR3: CASSRGQGEYNEQFF
J: TRBJ2-7; D: TRBD1; V: TRBV7-2; size: once; DNA: TGTGCCAGCAGCCCGACAGGGAGCTCCTACGAGCAGTACTTC; CDR3: CASSPTGSSYEQYF
J: TRBJ1-6; D: .; V: TRBV9; size: many; DNA: TGTGCCAGCACTATTACAGGGTCTACACCCCTCCACTTT; CDR3: CASTITGSTPLHF
J: TRBJ2-6; D: .; V: TRBV6-6; size: .; DNA: TGTGCCAGCAGTTACGAAGGGGCGAGGTCGGCTGGGGCCAACGTCCTGACTTTC; CDR3: CASSYEGARSAGANVLTF
J: TRBJ1-1; D: .; V: TRBV7-2; size: .; DNA: TGTGCCAGCAGCGGCATTACTGAAGCTTTCTTT; CDR3: CASSGITEAFF
J: TRBJ2-5; D: TRBD1; V: TRBV12-3/TRBV12-4; size: .; DNA: TGTGCCAGCTCCGGGGTGGGACAGGGCCAAGTTTGGCAGTACTTC; CDR3: CASSGVGQGQVWQYF
J: TRBJ2-7; D: TRBD1; V: TRBV15; size: .; DNA: TGTGCCACCAGCAGGGGTGCCGGGACAGGGATTGGAGAGCAGTACTTC; CDR3: CATSRGAGTGIGEQYF
J: TRBJ2-2; D: .; V: TRBV2; size: .; DNA: TGTGCCAGCAGTGAAACAGGGACCGGGGAGCTGTTTTTT; CDR3: CASSETGTGELFF
J: TRBJ2-7; D: TRBD2; V: TRBV7-9; size: few; DNA: TGTGCCAGCAGTGGAGGGAGGGCCCACGAGCAGTACTTC; CDR3: CASSGGRAHEQYF
J: TRBJ2-3; D: TRBD2; V: TRBV25-1; size: .; DNA: TGTGCCAGCACCCTTAGCGGGGGCGCAAATACGCAGTATTTT; CDR3: CASTLSGGANTQYF
J: TRBJ1-2; D: TRBD1; V: TRBV12-3/TRBV12-4; size: few; DNA: TGTGCCAGCAGTCATGGACAGGGTGATTATGGCTACACCTTC; CDR3: CASSHGQGDYGYTF
J: TRBJ2-1; D: .; V: TRBV7-9; size: few; DNA: TGTGCCAGCAGCCACACGCCTGGGCAGGGGAGGAACAATGAGCAGTTCTTC; CDR3: CASSHTPGQGRNNEQFF
J: TRBJ1-5; D: .; V: TRBV15; size: few; DNA: TGTGCCACCAGCAGGGCGGGAGGCGCACAGCCCCAGCATTTT; CDR3: CATSRAGGAQPQHF
J: TRBJ2-5; D: .; V: TRBV5-1; size: .; DNA: TGCGCCAGCACCTCTGGCTTGGGGCATACCCAAGAGACCCAGTACTTC; CDR3: CASTSGLGHTQETQYF
J: TRBJ1-5; D: .; V: TRBV12-3/TRBV12-4; size: few; DNA: TGTGCCAGCAGTTTTAAAAATAGCAATCAGCCCCAGCATTTT; CDR3: CASSFKNSNQPQHF
J: TRBJ2-1; D: .; V: TRBV10-2; size: .; DNA: TGCGCCAGCAAGGTGCCCGAAAAGTACAATGAGCAGTTCTTC; CDR3: CASKVPEKYNEQFF
J: TRBJ1-1; D: .; V: TRBV5-1; size: many; DNA: TGCGCCAGCAGTCGACAGGAGGGAATTGAAGCTTTCTTT; CDR3: CASSRQEGIEAFF
J: TRBJ2-1; D: .; V: TRBV7-9; size: .; DNA: TGTGCCAGCAGCTTAGGGTTCTTC; CDR3: CASSLGFF
J: TRBJ2-4; D: .; V: TRBV7-3; size: many; DNA: TGTGCCAGCAGCTTAATACGCGGGGACCTAGCCAAAAACATTCAGTACTTC; CDR3: CASSLIRGDLAKNIQYF